This paragraph reports one TCR beta chain. Its antigen is undetermined. V was cut by 4 bases and J by 8 bases, with 18 bases left in between. Germline lookup yields CDR1 SGDLS and CDR2 YYNGEE. This CDR3 has 15 residues. The record originates from a study of cytomegalovirus exposure and HLA in healthy donors. Study-level findings and limits: A reported reduction in N-insertions relative to the roughly 700-donor mean was seen in an Asian-associated ancestry cluster in a later analysis. An apparent linkage of common viral pathogens to several of the most significant clusters emerged in a later analysis.

Use of 60 Vbeta and 13 Jbeta primers characterized the PCR. The method was immunoSEQ multiplex PCR; TCRdb's version includes in-frame clones alone and lacks a portion of them. Among about 220,000 clones listed, roughly 88% were seen once. The chain joins TRBV9 to TRBJ1-4; D may be TRBD1 (6 bases). This TCR was recovered from a boy aged 2 to 10 in good health and CMV-seronegative. The sequencing input was PBMCs. CDR3 sequence (DNA): TGTGCCAGCAGCCCTGGTGGGGGGGCGCGCGAAAAACTGTTTTTT. Translating it yields CASSPGGGAREKLFF.